This T cell receptor beta chain is drawn from a study of graft-versus-host responses after intestinal transplantation. Background on the study: Transplants given to recipients were multivisceral, liver-intestinal, or isolated intestinal.

This table comes from immunoSEQ multiplex PCR, and its TCRdb copy is limited to in-frame clones, with some not included. The sample shows around 88,000 clones, around four fifths of them seen only once. Germline CDR1 and CDR2: ENHRY and SYGVKD. There are 13 residues in the CDR3. V was cut by 4 bases and J by 1 base, with 7 bases left in between. The study's findings and limits: High graft-versus-host to host-versus-graft T cell clonal ratios marked allografts of patients with graft-donor macrochimerism.

On this clone: Its antigen is as yet unknown.

The chain links TRBV10-3 to TRBJ1-1, with D perhaps TRBD1 (5 bases). This specimen consisted of unstimulated CD8+ T cells sorted from spleen or lymph node cells, obtained before intestinal transplant. This clonotype was obtained from a human donor who received an intestinal transplant. CDR3 nucleotides: TGTGCCATCAGTGCTGGGGGGAACACTGAAGCTTTCTTT. Amino acid sequence: CAISAGGNTEAFF.